The 3 T cell receptor beta chains below all came from one sample that was sequenced in a study of blood T cell repertoires in COVID-19. Clones were sequenced by immunoSEQ multiplex PCR, and TCRdb holds only the in-frame ones, with some missing. The top ten hold roughly 4.3% of the sample, which has roughly 140,000 clones, under 90% seen once. The sample was PBMCs or T cells enriched from blood (not recorded which). The receptors derive from a man in his forties or fifties in a cohort exposed to, infected with or recovered from COVID-19 (not recorded which).

This chain joins TRBV4-3 and TRBJ2-3; TRBD2 matches at 13 bases. CDR1 and CDR2 from the germline V gene are LGHNA and YSLEER. The CDR3 totals 22 residues. Trimming cost V 0 bases and J 0 bases; bases outside gene matches: 15. CDR3 coding DNA: TGCGCCAGCAGCCAAGACGAACGTGGGACTAGCGGGGAAGACCCTAGCACAGATACGCAGTATTTT. It yields the protein CASSQDERGTSGEDPSTDTQYF.

The table lists this clone with a count of one. The chain employs TRBV2 and TRBJ2-5, with 10 bases matching TRBD2. Germline CDR1 SNHLY, CDR2 FYNNEI. With V trimmed by 3 bases and J by 1 base, 5 bases remained unmatched. The CDR3 loop spans 16 amino acids. The CDR3 region has the DNA TGTGCCAGCAGTGAGGAAGCGGGAGGGATCCAAGAGACCCAGTACTTC. Translating gives CASSEEAGGIQETQYF.

Concerning this clone: A junction end diverges from the germline sequence, so it may reflect a read error. The chain uses TRBV18 and TRBJ2-7, with 9 bases matching TRBD1. The CDR3 has 13 amino acids. Germline assignment: CDR1 KGHSH and CDR2 LQKENI. CDR3 sequence: CASSPTVGGQGFF. In DNA, the CDR3 is TGTGCCAGCTCACCAACTGTGGGAGGACAGGGGTTCTTC.